This T cell receptor (beta chain) came from a study of blood T cell repertoires in COVID-19. Study information: Specimens from acute and convalescent COVID-19 originated in the United States, Italy and Spain. PBMCs, B-cell-depleted T cells, or T cells were the source of the cDNA or gDNA that made up the material.

The ends were cut back, 6 bases at V and 9 bases at J, with 12 bases in the middle. The CDR3 is 11 residues long. CDR1 and CDR2 from the germline V gene are SQVTM and ANQGSEA. Per the original methods: Counts of nucleated cells, estimated from reference gene primer amplification, were obtained. This table comes from immunoSEQ multiplex PCR, and its TCRdb copy is limited to in-frame clones, with some not included. That table furnishes V, J and clone size, whereas the DNA furnished D and trimming. The sample lists 250,000 to 300,000 clones; approximately 87% were seen once. The chain employs TRBV29-1 and TRBJ2-1; no firm D call. The sequenced material came from peripheral blood. The TCR sequence derives from a man in his fifties or sixties who had recovered from COVID-19. CDR3 loop: CSVAPSIEQFF. The DNA of the CDR3 is TGCAGCGTCGCCCCTAGTATTGAGCAGTTCTTC.